This T cell receptor beta chain was sequenced for a study of post-analysis software for immune sequencing data. Study-level results: With TRBV5-6, TRBV5-1 and TRBV20-1 included, about five TRBV segments were more frequent in patients than in controls.

The CDR3 sequence is 17 residues long. Germline CDR1 reads MNHEY; CDR2 reads SMNVEV (reference sequence). V was shortened by 0 bases and J by 0 bases, with 12 bases between the two germline ends. In regard to this clonotype: What it binds is unknown.

Unique molecular identifiers tagged the TCR beta cDNA libraries. TCRdb redid the calling of the PCR reads with MiXCR, one entry per CDR3 protein. The sample lists 700,000 to 800,000 distinct CDR3 sequences, roughly 27% occurring once. The chain recombines TRBV27 with TRBJ2-4; D gene unclear. The sequenced sample was blood. This receptor was obtained from a girl between 5 and 17 years old with multiple sclerosis. Written as DNA, the CDR3 is TGTGCCAGCAGTTTATCCGGTGGGTTGGGAGCCAAAAACATTCAGTACTTC. This translates into CASSLSGGLGAKNIQYF.